This TCR beta chain was recorded in a study of regulatory T cells in long-lasting Graves disease. General study points: Not thyroid tissue but only peripheral blood was studied. Owing to a sample size that was small, accuracy may have been reduced.

This clonotype has a count of ten or more. Its target is not known. CDR3 regions were amplified by Arm-PCR using iRepertoire HTBI primers to build TCR beta libraries. In TCRdb, the multiplex PCR reads were re-called with MiXCR into one record per CDR3 protein. The data show some 410,000 distinct CDR3 sequences, about 16% seen once. The CDR3 length is 14 residues. Germline V gene lookup returns CDR1 MNHEY and CDR2 SMNVEV (reference sequence). V lost 1 base to trimming and J lost 10 bases; unmatched junction nucleotides: 4. Stated time point: newly diagnosed GD, antithyroid drugs for less than 3 months. From RNA extracted from PBMCs, the TCR library was made. These same data were also listed under a study on T cells in Graves' hyperthyroidism and ophthalmopathy. As that report states: By a 13 V-J model, ophthalmopathy was set apart from stable hyperthyroidism.

This rearrangement joins TRBV27 to TRBJ2-6; the match to TRBD1 covers 7 bases. The sequences come from peripheral blood mononuclear cells (PBMCs), collected at new diagnosis, from a patient treated with antithyroid drugs. This receptor was identified in a woman in her 30s with Graves disease. The CDR3: CASSLYTGVNVLTF. The CDR3 DNA follows: TGTGCCAGCAGTTTATATACAGGGGTAAACGTCCTGACTTTC.